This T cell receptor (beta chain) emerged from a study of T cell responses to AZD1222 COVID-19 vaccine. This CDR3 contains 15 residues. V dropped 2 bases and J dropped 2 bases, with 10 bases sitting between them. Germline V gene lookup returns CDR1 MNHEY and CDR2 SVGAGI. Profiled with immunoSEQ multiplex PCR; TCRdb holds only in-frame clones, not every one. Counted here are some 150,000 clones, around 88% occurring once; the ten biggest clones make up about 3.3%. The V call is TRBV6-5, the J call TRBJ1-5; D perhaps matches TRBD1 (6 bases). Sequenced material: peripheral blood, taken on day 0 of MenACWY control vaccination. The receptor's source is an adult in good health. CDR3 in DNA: TGTGCCAGCAGTTACAAGGGGGTGGGCAATCAGCCCCAGCATTTT. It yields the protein CASSYKGVGNQPQHF.